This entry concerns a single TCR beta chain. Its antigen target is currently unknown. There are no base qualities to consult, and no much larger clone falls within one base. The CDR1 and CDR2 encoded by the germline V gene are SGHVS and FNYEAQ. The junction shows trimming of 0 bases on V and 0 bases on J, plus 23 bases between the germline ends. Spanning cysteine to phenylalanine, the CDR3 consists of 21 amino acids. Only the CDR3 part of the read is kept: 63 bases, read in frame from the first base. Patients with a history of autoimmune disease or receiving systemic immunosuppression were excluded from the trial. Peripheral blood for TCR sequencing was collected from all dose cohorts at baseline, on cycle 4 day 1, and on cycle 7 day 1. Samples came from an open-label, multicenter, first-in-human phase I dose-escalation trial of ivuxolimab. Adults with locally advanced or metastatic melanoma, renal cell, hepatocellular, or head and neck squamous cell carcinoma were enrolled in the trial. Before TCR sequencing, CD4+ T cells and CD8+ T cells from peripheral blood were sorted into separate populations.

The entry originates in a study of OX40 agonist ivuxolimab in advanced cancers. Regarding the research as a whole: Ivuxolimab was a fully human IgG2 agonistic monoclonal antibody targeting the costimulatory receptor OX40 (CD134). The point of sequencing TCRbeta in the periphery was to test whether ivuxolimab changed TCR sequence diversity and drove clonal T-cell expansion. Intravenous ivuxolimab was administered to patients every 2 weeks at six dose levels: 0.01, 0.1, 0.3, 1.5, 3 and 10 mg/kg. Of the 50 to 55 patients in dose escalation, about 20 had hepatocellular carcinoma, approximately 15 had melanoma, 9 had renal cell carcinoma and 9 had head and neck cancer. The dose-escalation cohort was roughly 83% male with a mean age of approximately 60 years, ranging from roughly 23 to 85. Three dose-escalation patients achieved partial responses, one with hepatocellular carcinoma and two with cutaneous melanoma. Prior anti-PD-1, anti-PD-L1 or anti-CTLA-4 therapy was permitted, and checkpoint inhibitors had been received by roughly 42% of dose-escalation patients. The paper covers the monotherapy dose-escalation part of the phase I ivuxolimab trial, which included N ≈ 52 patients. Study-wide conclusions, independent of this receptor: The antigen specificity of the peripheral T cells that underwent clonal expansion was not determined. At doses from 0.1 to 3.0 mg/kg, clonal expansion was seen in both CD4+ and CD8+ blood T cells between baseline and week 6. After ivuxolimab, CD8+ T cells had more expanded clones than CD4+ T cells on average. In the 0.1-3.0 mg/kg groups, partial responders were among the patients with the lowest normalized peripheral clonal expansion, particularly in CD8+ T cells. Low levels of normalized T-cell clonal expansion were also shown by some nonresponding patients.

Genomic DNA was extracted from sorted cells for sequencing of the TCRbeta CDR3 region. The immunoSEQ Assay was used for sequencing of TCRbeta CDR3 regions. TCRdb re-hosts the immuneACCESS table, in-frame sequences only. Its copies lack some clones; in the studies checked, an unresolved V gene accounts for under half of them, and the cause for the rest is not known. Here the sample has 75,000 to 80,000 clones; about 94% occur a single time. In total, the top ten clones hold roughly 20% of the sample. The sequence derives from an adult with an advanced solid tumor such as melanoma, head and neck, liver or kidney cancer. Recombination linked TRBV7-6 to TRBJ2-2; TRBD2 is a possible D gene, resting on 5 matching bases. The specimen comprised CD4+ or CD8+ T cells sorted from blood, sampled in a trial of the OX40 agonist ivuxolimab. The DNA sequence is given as TGTGCCAGCAGCTTAGCGATTCCGTCCCCTAGCCGACTCGCGAACACCGGGGAGCTGTTTTTT. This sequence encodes CASSLAIPSPSRLANTGELFF. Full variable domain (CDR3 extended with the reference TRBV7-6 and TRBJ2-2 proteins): GAGVSQSPRYKVTKRGQDVALRCDPISGHVSLYWYRQALGQGPEFLTYFNYEAQQDKSGLPNDRFSAERPEGSISTLTIQRTEQRDSAMYRCASSLAIPSPSRLANTGELFFGEGSRLTVL.